This T cell receptor beta chain was recovered during a study of CD8 T cells in Susac syndrome. With random hexamers, reverse transcription was performed on about 0.5 to 1 ug of RNA. TCRdb called the immunoSEQ multiplex PCR reads again in MiXCR, with one record for every CDR3 protein. The sample gives 140,000 or so distinct CDR3 sequences, roughly 95% of which show up once; approximately 0.11% is in the top ten. Germline CDR1 is MGHRA and CDR2 is YSYEKL. The ends lost 1 base at V and 1 base at J; junction bases unmatched: 5. CDR3 length: 17 residues. Sequencing targeted TCR beta in T cells from blood (CD8+ and CD4+). Control patients had untreated stable or active relapsing-remitting multiple sclerosis by revised McDonald criteria. TEMRA cells were FACS-enriched, unlike CD8+ and CD4+ T cells, which were negatively isolated.

This TCR derives from a human donor with multiple sclerosis. The sequencing input was CD4+ T cells from PBMCs. The rearrangement links TRBV4-1 to TRBJ2-7; 12 bases map to TRBD2. CDR3 protein: CASSQVGLAGGSYEQYF. Written as DNA, the CDR3 is TGCGCCAGCAGCCAAGTAGGGCTAGCGGGAGGGTCCTACGAGCAGTACTTC.